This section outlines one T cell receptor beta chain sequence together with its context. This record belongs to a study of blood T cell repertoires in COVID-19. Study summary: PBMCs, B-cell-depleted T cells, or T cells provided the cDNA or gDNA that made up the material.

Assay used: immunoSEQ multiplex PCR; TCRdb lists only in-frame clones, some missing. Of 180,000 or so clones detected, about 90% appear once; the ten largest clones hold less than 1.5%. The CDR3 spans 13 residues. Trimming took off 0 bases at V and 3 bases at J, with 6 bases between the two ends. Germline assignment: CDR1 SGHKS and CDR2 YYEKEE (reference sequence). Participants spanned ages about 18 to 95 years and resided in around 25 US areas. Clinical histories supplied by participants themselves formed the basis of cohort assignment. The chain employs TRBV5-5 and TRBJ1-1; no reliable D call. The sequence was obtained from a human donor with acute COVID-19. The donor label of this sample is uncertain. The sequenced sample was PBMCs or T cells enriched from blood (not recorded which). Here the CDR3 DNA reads TGTGCCAGCAGCTTGGTGTCCTACACTGAAGCTTTCTTT. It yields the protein CASSLVSYTEAFF. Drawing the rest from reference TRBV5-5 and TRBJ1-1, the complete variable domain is DAGVTQSPTHLIKTRGQQVTLRCSPISGHKSVSWYQQVLGQGPQFIFQYYEKEERGRGNFPDRFSARQFPNYSSELNVNALLLGDSALYLCASSLVSYTEAFFGQGTRLTVV.